The 7 T cell receptor beta chains reported below all come from one sample, sequenced in a study of radiotherapy plus CTLA-4 blockade in lung cancer. This table comes from immunoSEQ multiplex PCR, and its TCRdb copy is limited to in-frame clones, with some not included. The table records about 38,000 clones, roughly 77% of them present only once. The starting material was peripheral blood, obtained from a patient treated with radiotherapy plus ipilimumab. These receptor sequences come from a human donor with non-small cell lung cancer who had stable disease on radiotherapy plus ipilimumab.

This clone has just a few counts. The chain has TRBV6-5 and TRBJ2-1, with TRBD1 matching over 7 bases. V was pared by 6 bases and J by 4 bases, with 6 bases of the junction left unmatched. Germline lookup yields CDR1 MNHEY and CDR2 SVGAGI. CDR3 length equals 14 residues. The CDR3: CASSTADRYNEQFF. DNA for the CDR3: TGTGCCAGCAGCACCGCGGACAGGTACAATGAGCAGTTCTTC.

This clone was recorded a few times. The genes are TRBV11-2 and TRBJ2-5, with TRBD2 as a possible D gene (5 bases). Germline V CDR1 and CDR2: SGHAT, FQNNGV. V was pared by 5 bases and J by 10 bases, with 14 bases between. This CDR3 comprises 12 residues. CDR3: CASSHERGSQYF. The CDR3 DNA follows: TGTGCCAGCAGCCATGAACGGGGTAGCCAGTACTTC.

CDR3 DNA: TGTGCCAGCAGTAAGGGGGGCTACAATGAGCAGTTCTTC. Encoded protein: CASSKGGYNEQFF. J is TRBJ2-1 and V is TRBV25-1; tentatively, D is TRBD1 or TRBD2 (6 bases each). Trimming removed 5 bases at V and 3 bases at J, with 8 bases between. CDR1 and CDR2 (germline): MGHDK, SYGVNS. The CDR3 runs 13 residues. The whole variable domain, filled in from reference TRBV25-1 and TRBJ2-1, reads EADIYQTPRYLVIGTGKKITLECSQTMGHDKMYWYQQDPGMELHLIHYSYGVNSTEKGDLSSESTVSRIRTEHFPLTLESARPSHTSQYLCASSKGGYNEQFFGPGTRLTVL.

The J gene is TRBJ1-1, the V gene TRBV5-4; perhaps TRBD1 as D (6 bases). The V gene lost 4 bases and the J gene lost 2 bases, with 18 bases spanning the gap. CDR1 is SGHNT, CDR2 YYREEE, per germline (reference sequence). This CDR3 is 16 amino acids long. For the CDR3, the DNA is TGTGCCAGCAGCGGCGGGGGCGTTTTGGGAAACACTGAAGCTTTCTTT. It codes for CASSGGGVLGNTEAFF.

This clone occurred a few times. The genes are TRBV7-8 and TRBJ2-1; 12 bases are shared with TRBD2. V shed 4 bases and J 7 bases; nucleotides not matched to a gene: 8. This CDR3 spans 16 amino acids. CDR1 SGHVS and CDR2 FQNEAQ come from the germline V gene. The CDR3 bases are TGTGCCAGCAGCTATCTAGCGGGGGGGCTTCTAAATGAGCAGTTCTTC. Protein product: CASSYLAGGLLNEQFF.

The chain has TRBV18 and TRBJ1-2; 12 bases line up with TRBD1. Germline V CDR1 and CDR2: KGHSH, LQKENI. Losses at the gene ends were 0 bases for V and 3 bases for J; bases not matched to a gene: 2. There are 16 residues in the CDR3. The CDR3, as DNA: TGTGCCAGCTCACCACCTGGGACAGGGGGCGACTATGGCTACACCTTC. Its translation is CASSPPGTGGDYGYTF.

This clone was detected a few times. The rearrangement joins TRBV7-2 to TRBJ2-7; D possibly uses TRBD1 or TRBD2 (5 bases each). The germline V gene encodes CDR1 SGHTA and CDR2 FQGNSA. Trimming removed 2 bases from V and 6 bases from J, with 11 bases in between. The CDR3 spans 13 residues. The DNA for the CDR3 is TGTGCCAGCAGCTTATTTCCAGGGAGCGAGCAGTACTTC. This sequence encodes CASSLFPGSEQYF.